Given below is one T cell receptor beta chain in context. What it binds is unknown. The CDR3 totals 12 residues. From germline, CDR1 is SNHLY and CDR2 FYNNEI. With 6 bases removed from V and 7 bases from J, the gap between germline ends came to 12 bases. This record comes from a study of coeliac disease. Across the whole study: Without high-resolution HLA typing, biased TRBV7-2 usage was queried.

Study outcomes and limitations: The authors considered this approach unsuitable for unbiased detection of gliadin-specific T cells.

Produced via immunoSEQ multiplex PCR; TCRdb's table is partial and in-frame only. Altogether roughly 4,100 clones are present, almost 65% being singletons, with the ten largest covering roughly 21%. Sequencing was performed on lymphocytes from the gut lamina propria. The source of this sequence is a young woman without celiac disease. The chain has TRBV2 and TRBJ1-1; possible D gene TRBD1, 5 bases. The CDR3 region is CASRKGIDEAFF. In nucleotides, the CDR3 is TGTGCCAGCAGGAAGGGGATAGATGAAGCTTTCTTT.